This T cell receptor beta chain is drawn from a study of response to subunit inactivated influenza vaccine. Study outcomes and limitations: With each seasonal influenza vaccination, the authors suggested, few new T cells are recruited.

TCRdb processed the RT-PCR reads anew with MiXCR; each CDR3 protein has one entry. The sample records hundreds of thousands of distinct CDR3 sequences, around 25% being singletons. This clonotype has only a few counts. The antigen remains unidentified. CDR3 length equals 15 residues. The germline V and J ends were trimmed by 3 bases and 6 bases, with 15 bases remaining between them. The specimen was CD4+ T cells sorted from PBMCs, collected 5 days after vaccination. The chain recombines TRBV12-3 or TRBV12-4 with TRBJ2-1; perhaps TRBD2 as D (6 bases). The clonotype originates from a man aged 50 to 60 who received an inactivated influenza vaccine. The CDR3 protein is CASSLIGGESNEQFF. The DNA for the CDR3 is TGTGCCAGCAGTTTGATAGGCGGGGAATCCAATGAGCAGTTCTTC.